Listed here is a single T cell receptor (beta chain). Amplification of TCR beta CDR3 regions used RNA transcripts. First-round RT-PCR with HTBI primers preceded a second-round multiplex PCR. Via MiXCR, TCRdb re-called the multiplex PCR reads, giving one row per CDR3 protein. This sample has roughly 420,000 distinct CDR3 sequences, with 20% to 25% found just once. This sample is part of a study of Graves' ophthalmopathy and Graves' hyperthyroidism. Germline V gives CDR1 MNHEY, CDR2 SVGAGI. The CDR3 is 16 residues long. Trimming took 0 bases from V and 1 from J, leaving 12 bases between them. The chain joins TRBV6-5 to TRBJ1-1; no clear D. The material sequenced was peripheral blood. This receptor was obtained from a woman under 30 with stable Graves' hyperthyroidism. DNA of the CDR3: TGTGCCAGCAGTTACTCAAGGTTTAGGCAGAACACTGAAGCTTTCTTT. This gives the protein CASSYSRFRQNTEAFF.